Shown below are 8 T cell receptor beta chains from a single sample sequenced in a study of graft-versus-host responses after intestinal transplantation. No antigen is known for these receptors. Clones were read by immunoSEQ multiplex PCR, and TCRdb kept only the in-frame ones, dropping some. Of 96,000 or so clones listed, 80% to 95% are singletons. The source was unstimulated CD4+ T cells sorted from spleen or lymph node cells, collected before intestinal transplant. These TCRs come from a human donor who received an intestinal transplant.

Here the CDR3 reads CASSSVSSYEQYF. The CDR3 DNA is TGTGCCAGCAGCTCCGTCAGCTCCTACGAGCAGTACTTC. The gene calls are TRBV7-2 and TRBJ2-7, with D uncertain. The length of the CDR3 is 13 residues. Trimming took 4 bases from V and 0 from J, leaving 7 bases between them. Germline lookup yields CDR1 SGHTA and CDR2 FQGNSA.

The V and J genes are TRBV6-6 and TRBJ2-3, with TRBD2 matching over 10 bases. Germline assignment: CDR1 MNHNY and CDR2 SVGAGI (reference sequence). With 2 bases clipped from V and 6 bases from J, the junction kept 8 bases outside the gene matches. The CDR3 length is 16 residues. The CDR3 DNA sequence: TGTGCCAGCAGTTACCCGCTAGCGGGGGTGAGGGATACGCAGTATTTT. Residues: CASSYPLAGVRDTQYF.

This clone was recorded only once. V usage is TRBV19 and J usage is TRBJ1-2; TRBD1 is a possible D gene (6 bases). Trimming stripped 7 bases from V and 4 bases from J, with 16 bases between. Germline values: CDR1 LNHDA, CDR2 SQIVND (reference sequence). This CDR3 is built from 14 residues. CDR3 region: CASTSKGDGYGYTF. In DNA form, the CDR3 reads TGTGCCAGTACCTCAAAGGGGGACGGCTATGGCTACACCTTC.

This clone occurred a few times. The chain is built from TRBV2 and TRBJ2-7, with D uncertain. The CDR3 extends over 11 amino acids. The V gene's germline CDR1 is SNHLY and CDR2 FYNNEI. V lost 5 bases to trimming and J lost 2 bases, with 4 bases between them. In DNA, the CDR3 is TGTGCCAGCAGTCCCACCTACGAGCAGTACTTC. Its protein is CASSPTYEQYF.

V is TRBV21-1 and J is TRBJ1-3; the D call in the table, TRBD1, was not verified against the DNA. TRBV21-1 is a listed pseudogene. This CDR3 contains 15 residues. Here the CDR3 DNA reads TGTGCCAGCAGCAGGCGGACAGCGGCACGAAACACCATATATTTT. Translated: CASSRRTAARNTIYF.

The chain has TRBV6-1 and TRBJ1-2, with unresolved D. The CDR3 covers 12 residues. The germline V gene encodes CDR1 MNHNS and CDR2 SASEGT. Trimming took 6 bases from V and 3 from J, leaving 8 bases between them. CDR3 DNA sequence: TGTGCCAGCAGCGGTTCGTACTATGGCTACACCTTC. Its protein is CASSGSYYGYTF.

This clone was found once. The CDR3 DNA follows: TGTGCCAGCAGCTATCAACAGGGGACTGAAGCTTTCTTT. This gives the protein CASSYQQGTEAFF. The chain recombines TRBV7-8 with TRBJ1-1; TRBD1 matches at 7 bases. The CDR3 contains 13 residues. Germline V lookup: CDR1 SGHVS, CDR2 FQNEAQ. Trimming took 4 bases from V and 5 from J; bases not matched to a gene: 4.

The chain couples TRBV5-6 to TRBJ2-6, with TRBD2 as a possible D gene (5 bases). Looked up from germline, CDR1 is SGHDT and CDR2 is YYEEEE. This CDR3 has 15 residues. Trimming took 3 bases from V and 1 from J, leaving 8 bases between them. CDR3 sequence: CASSSLVSGANVLTF. CDR3 bases: TGTGCCAGCAGCTCACTAGTTTCTGGGGCCAACGTCCTGACTTTC.